Below are 17 T cell receptor beta chains sequenced from a single sample in a study of T cell responses to AZD1222 COVID-19 vaccine. Data came from immunoSEQ multiplex PCR; TCRdb stores just in-frame clones and leaves some out. The profile covers about 140,000 clones, with more than 75% appearing a single time and about 4% taken by the ten largest. Specimen: peripheral blood, collected on day 0 of AZD1222 vaccination. These receptors were taken from an adult in good health.

The chain combines TRBV3-1 (or the pseudogene TRBV3-2) with TRBJ2-1, with TRBD2 matching 12 bases. CDR3 length: 16 residues. Germline values: CDR1 LGHDT, CDR2 YNNKEL (reference sequence). J lost 6 bases, V lost 2 bases, and 5 bases had no gene match. The CDR3 sequence is CASSQSTSGGPNEQFF. Here the CDR3 DNA reads TGTGCCAGCAGCCAATCGACTAGCGGGGGCCCCAATGAGCAGTTCTTC.

This chain links TRBV3-1 (or the pseudogene TRBV3-2) with TRBJ1-1; weak D call: TRBD1 (5 bases). Germline values: CDR1 LGHDT, CDR2 YNNKEL (reference sequence). The germline V and J ends were trimmed by 7 bases and 8 bases, with 11 bases remaining between them. CDR3 length: 11 residues. The CDR3 reads CASTWGGEAFF. CDR3 sequence (DNA): TGTGCCAGCACATGGGGGGGGGAAGCTTTCTTT.

This clone was detected only a few times. CDR3 in DNA: TGTGCCAGCAGCACCGGGACAGGGGGATTTGGTGGCTACACCTTC. Translated: CASSTGTGGFGGYTF. V is TRBV7-9 and J is TRBJ1-2, with 11 bases identical to TRBD1. The CDR3 runs to 15 residues. V lost 5 bases and J lost 7; bases outside the gene matches: 9. Germline-derived CDR1 and CDR2 are SEHNR and FQNEAQ (reference sequence).

V usage is TRBV27 and J usage is TRBJ1-2; no reliable D call. CDR3 length equals 13 residues. Germline CDR1 and CDR2: MNHEY and SMNVEV (reference sequence). The ends were cut back, 2 bases at V and 1 base at J, with 5 bases in the middle. CDR3 amino acids: CASSLGNNYGYTF. In nucleotides, the CDR3 is TGTGCCAGCAGTTTAGGGAATAACTATGGCTACACCTTC.

This clone was recorded once. The V and J genes are TRBV19 and TRBJ1-1; TRBD1 agrees at 9 bases. The CDR3 length is 14 residues. From germline, CDR1 is LNHDA and CDR2 SQIVND (reference sequence). The V and J ends lost 5 bases and 2 bases, in that order; junction bases with no gene match: 3. Written as DNA, the CDR3 is TGTGCCAGTAGTCACAGGGGGCCTAACACTGAAGCTTTCTTT. Protein: CASSHRGPNTEAFF.

This clone occurred a few times. In nucleotides, the CDR3 is TGTGCCATCAGTGCTAGCGGGGGTGGCGGTACGCAGTATTTT. As protein: CAISASGGGGTQYF. This sequence joins TRBV10-3 and TRBJ2-3; 10 bases line up with TRBD2. Per germline, CDR1 ENHRY and CDR2 SYGVKD. V was clipped by 4 bases and J by 8 bases; unmatched bases: 6. The CDR3 spans 14 residues.

The V call is TRBV14, the J call TRBJ1-2; 8 bases are shared with TRBD1. This CDR3 is built from 14 residues. Per the germline V gene, CDR1 is SGHDN and CDR2 is FVKESK. V lost 3 bases, J lost 3 bases, and 3 bases stayed unmatched. Here the CDR3 reads CASSQATGDYGYTF. DNA for the CDR3: TGTGCCAGCAGCCAGGCGACAGGGGACTATGGCTACACCTTC.

The J gene is TRBJ2-7, the V gene TRBV5-5; D ambiguous. This CDR3 is built from 17 residues. V was cut by 1 base and J by 2 bases, with 19 bases left in between. Per germline, CDR1 SGHKS and CDR2 YYEKEE (reference sequence). CDR3 loop: CASSLNPGSGLTYEQYF. In DNA, the CDR3 is TGTGCCAGCAGCTTGAACCCAGGTAGTGGCCTCACCTACGAGCAGTACTTC. The variable domain in full, completed from reference TRBV5-5 and TRBJ2-7, reads DAGVTQSPTHLIKTRGQQVTLRCSPISGHKSVSWYQQVLGQGPQFIFQYYEKEERGRGNFPDRFSARQFPNYSSELNVNALLLGDSALYLCASSLNPGSGLTYEQYFGPGTRLTVT.

V gene TRBV4-1 combines with J gene TRBJ2-1; no clear D. The CDR3 loop spans 14 amino acids. Germline V gene lookup returns CDR1 MGHRA and CDR2 YSYEKL. The V end was cut by 3 bases, the J end by 3 bases, with 9 bases between. The CDR3 bases are TGCGCCAGCAGCCAGATGGGTCGCTACAATGAGCAGTTCTTC. Its protein is CASSQMGRYNEQFF.

This rearrangement joins TRBV27 to TRBJ1-2, with 8 bases lining up with TRBD1. With V trimmed by 4 bases and J by 3 bases, 7 bases remained unmatched. This CDR3 is 15 amino acids long. Germline values: CDR1 MNHEY, CDR2 SMNVEV (reference sequence). CDR3: CASSSRTGKDYGYTF. The CDR3, as DNA: TGTGCCAGCAGTTCCCGGACAGGGAAGGACTATGGCTACACCTTC.

This chain connects TRBV28 to TRBJ1-4, with D perhaps TRBD1 (5 bases). The CDR3 sequence is 12 residues long. V lost 6 bases and J 8 bases, leaving 10 bases between the germline ends. The germline V gene encodes CDR1 MDHEN and CDR2 SYDVKM. In nucleotides, the CDR3 is TGTGCCAGCAGGCAGGGTACCGAAAAACTGTTTTTT. It is translated as CASRQGTEKLFF.

The rearrangement joins TRBV7-3 to TRBJ1-1; D ambiguous. Germline V CDR1 and CDR2: SGHTA, FQGTGA. V shed 3 bases and J shed 2 bases, with 7 bases lying between them. This CDR3 has 13 amino acids. The CDR3 DNA follows: TGTGCCAGCAGCTTTAGAGCCAACACTGAAGCTTTCTTT. It is translated as CASSFRANTEAFF.

This sequence joins TRBV28 and TRBJ2-2; 8 nucleotides match TRBD2. This CDR3 spans 15 amino acids. V lost 10 bases, J lost 4 bases, and 11 bases stayed unmatched. CDR1 MDHEN and CDR2 SYDVKM come from the germline V gene. The CDR3 DNA follows: TGTGCCACCGTTCCGGGGGGGCCGGTCACCGGGGAGCTGTTTTTT. Residues: CATVPGGPVTGELFF.

This chain connects TRBV6-5 to TRBJ1-6; 7 bases align to TRBD1. Germline CDR1 and CDR2: MNHEY and SVGAGI. The J segment lost 7 bases and the V segment lost 7 bases, leaving 7 bases of the junction unmatched. The CDR3 totals 14 residues. The CDR3 bases are TGTGCCAGCACTCCCGACAGGGCAAATTCACCCCTCCACTTT. Translating it yields CASTPDRANSPLHF.

CDR3 bases: TGCGCCAGCAGCCAAGTCGCAGTGTCCTTTGAGCAGTACTTC. This translates into CASSQVAVSFEQYF. The gene calls are TRBV4-1 and TRBJ2-7; no definite D call. V was shortened by 1 base and J by 7 bases, with 14 bases between the two germline ends. The CDR3 runs 14 residues. CDR1 MGHRA and CDR2 YSYEKL come from the germline V gene.

The chain employs TRBV29-1 and TRBJ2-2, with TRBD1 as a possible D gene (6 bases). Germline V lookup: CDR1 SQVTM, CDR2 ANQGSEA. The V end was cut by 0 bases, the J end by 6 bases, with 17 bases between. The CDR3 spans 16 residues. As DNA, the CDR3 is TGCAGCGTTGAAGATCACGGGGCAGGGGTTTCCGGGGAGCTGTTTTTT. Translating it yields CSVEDHGAGVSGELFF.

The V gene is TRBV14, the J gene TRBJ2-5; D not certain. The germline CDR1 and CDR2 sequences are SGHDN and FVKESK. The V and J ends lost 1 base and 1 base respectively, with 10 bases between them. This CDR3 has 15 residues. Written as DNA, the CDR3 is TGTGCCAGCAGCCAAGTTAACGGACCCCAAGAGACCCAGTACTTC. This sequence encodes CASSQVNGPQETQYF.